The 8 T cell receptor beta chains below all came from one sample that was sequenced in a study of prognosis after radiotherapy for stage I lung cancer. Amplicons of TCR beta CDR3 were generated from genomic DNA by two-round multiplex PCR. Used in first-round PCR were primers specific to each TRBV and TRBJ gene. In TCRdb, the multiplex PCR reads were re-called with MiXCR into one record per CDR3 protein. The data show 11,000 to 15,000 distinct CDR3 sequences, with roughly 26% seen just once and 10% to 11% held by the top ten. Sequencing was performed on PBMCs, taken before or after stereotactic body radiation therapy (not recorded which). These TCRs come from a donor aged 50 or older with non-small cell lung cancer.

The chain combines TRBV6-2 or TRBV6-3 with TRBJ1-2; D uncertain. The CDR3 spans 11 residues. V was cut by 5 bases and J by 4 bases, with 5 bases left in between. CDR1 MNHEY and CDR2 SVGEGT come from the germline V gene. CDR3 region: CASSGGYGYTF. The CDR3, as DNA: TGTGCCAGCAGTGGAGGCTATGGCTACACCTTC.

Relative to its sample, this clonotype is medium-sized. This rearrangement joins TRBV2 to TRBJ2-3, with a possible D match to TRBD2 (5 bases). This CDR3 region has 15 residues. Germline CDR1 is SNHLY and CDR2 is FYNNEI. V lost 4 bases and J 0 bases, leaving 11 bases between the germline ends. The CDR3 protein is CASSGTRASTDTQYF. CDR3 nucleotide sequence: TGTGCCAGCAGTGGTACTAGGGCAAGCACAGATACGCAGTATTTT. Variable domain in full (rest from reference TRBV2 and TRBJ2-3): EPEVTQTPSHQVTQMGQEVILRCVPISNHLYFYWYRQILGQKVEFLVSFYNNEISEKSEIFDDQFSVERPDGSNFTLKIRSTKLEDSAMYFCASSGTRASTDTQYFGPGTRLTVL.

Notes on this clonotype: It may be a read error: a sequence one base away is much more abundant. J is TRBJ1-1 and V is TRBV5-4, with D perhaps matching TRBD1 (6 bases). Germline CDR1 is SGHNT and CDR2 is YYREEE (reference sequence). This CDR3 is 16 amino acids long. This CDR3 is CGSSTGTQGLGAEAFF. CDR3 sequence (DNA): TGTGGCAGCAGTACCGGGACACAGGGATTGGGGGCTGAAGCTTTCTTT.

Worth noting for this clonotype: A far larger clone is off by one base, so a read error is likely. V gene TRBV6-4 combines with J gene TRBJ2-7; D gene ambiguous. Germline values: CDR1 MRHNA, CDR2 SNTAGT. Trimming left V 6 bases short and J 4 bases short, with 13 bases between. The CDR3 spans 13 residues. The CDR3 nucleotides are TGTGCCAGCAGAGAGGTTTCTAGGTACGAGCAGTACTTC. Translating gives CASREVSRYEQYF.

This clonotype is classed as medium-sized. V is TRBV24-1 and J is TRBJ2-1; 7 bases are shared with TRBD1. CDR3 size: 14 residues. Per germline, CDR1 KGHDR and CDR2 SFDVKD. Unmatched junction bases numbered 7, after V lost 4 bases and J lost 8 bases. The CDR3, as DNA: TGTGCCACCAGTGACCCGACAGGGAACCATGAGCAGTTCTTC. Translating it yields CATSDPTGNHEQFF.

The CDR3 DNA reads as TGTGCCAGCAGCTTGGGGCGGGGACTAGCGGGAGGGCCCTACAATGAGCAGTTCTTC. Its translation: CASSLGRGLAGGPYNEQFF. This chain uses TRBV7-3 with TRBJ2-1, with 16 bases aligning to TRBD2. Germline-derived CDR1 and CDR2 are SGHTA and FQGTGA. The CDR3 covers 19 residues. J lost 2 bases, V lost 3 bases, and 7 bases had no gene match. The full variable domain, rest sourced from reference TRBV7-3 and TRBJ2-1, is GAGVSQTPSNKVTEKGKYVELRCDPISGHTALYWYRQSLGQGPEFLIYFQGTGAADDSGLPNDRFFAVRPEGSVSTLKIQRTERGDSAVYLCASSLGRGLAGGPYNEQFFGPGTRLTVL.

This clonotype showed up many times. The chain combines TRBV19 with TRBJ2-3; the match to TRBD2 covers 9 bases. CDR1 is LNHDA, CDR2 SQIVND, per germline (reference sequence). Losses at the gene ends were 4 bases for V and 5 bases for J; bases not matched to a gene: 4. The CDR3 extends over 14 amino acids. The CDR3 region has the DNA TGTGCCAGTAGTAGCGGGAGGGATTTAGATACGCAGTATTTT. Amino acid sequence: CASSSGRDLDTQYF.

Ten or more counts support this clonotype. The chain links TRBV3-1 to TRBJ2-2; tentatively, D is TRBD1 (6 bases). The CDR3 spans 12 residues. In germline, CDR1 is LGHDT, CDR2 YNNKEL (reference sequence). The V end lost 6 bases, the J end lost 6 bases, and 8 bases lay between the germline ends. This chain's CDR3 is CASRQGAGELFF. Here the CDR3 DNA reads TGTGCCAGCAGACAGGGTGCCGGGGAGCTGTTTTTT.